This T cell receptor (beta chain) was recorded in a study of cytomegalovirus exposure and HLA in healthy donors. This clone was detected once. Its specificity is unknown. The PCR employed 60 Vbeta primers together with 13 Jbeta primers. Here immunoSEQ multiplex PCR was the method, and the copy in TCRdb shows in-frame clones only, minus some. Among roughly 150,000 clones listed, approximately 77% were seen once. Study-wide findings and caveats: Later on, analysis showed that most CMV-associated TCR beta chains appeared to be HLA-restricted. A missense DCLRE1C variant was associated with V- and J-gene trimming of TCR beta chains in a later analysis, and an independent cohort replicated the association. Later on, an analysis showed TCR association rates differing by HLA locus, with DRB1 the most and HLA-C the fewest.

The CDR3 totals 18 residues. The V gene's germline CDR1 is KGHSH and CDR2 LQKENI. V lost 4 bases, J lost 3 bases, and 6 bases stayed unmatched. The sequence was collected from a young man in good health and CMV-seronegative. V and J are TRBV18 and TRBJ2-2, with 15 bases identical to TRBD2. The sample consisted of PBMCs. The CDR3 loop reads CASSLRTSGRADTGELFF. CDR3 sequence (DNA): TGTGCCAGCTCACTCCGGACTAGCGGGAGGGCGGACACCGGGGAGCTGTTTTTT.